This TCR beta chain was captured in a study of blood T cell repertoires in COVID-19 (dated by TCRdb to 2018 to 2021). Regarding the research as a whole: Samples from collaborators originated in the United States, Italy and Spain and spanned both the acute and convalescent phases of COVID-19. The material from the prospective study consisted of cDNA or gDNA derived from T cells, B-cell-depleted T cells, or PBMCs. The dataset comprised deeply sampled blood TCRbeta repertoires from subjects exposed to, actively infected with, or recovered from COVID-19. The repertoires were made available in a free public database intended to serve as a resource for research on the immune response to SARS-CoV-2. The samples were drawn from the first 160 participants of the ongoing ImmuneRACE study and from 950 to 1,500 subjects provided by 6 global collaborators. Nearly every sample came with metadata listing a de-identified subject ID, COVID-19 status, age in years and sex. Where available, HLA class I and class II types were obtained from metadata supplied by the sample provider rather than from assay-based typing.

Each collaborating institution followed its own protocols to collect whole blood in K2EDTA tubes. For TCRbeta analysis, collaborator samples were shipped as frozen whole blood, as isolated PBMCs, or as DNA extracted from either sample type. In this sample, this clone turned up a few times. Its antigen is not yet known. The sample holds no much larger clone one base away, and base qualities are not on file. TCRbeta CDR3 regions were amplified from genomic DNA by means of the immunoSEQ Assay, a bias-controlled multiplex PCR. Regarding the original processing steps: The number of nucleated cells in each sample was estimated by amplification of reference gene primers within the assay. To quantify the absolute abundance of each unique TCRbeta CDR3 rearrangement, sequence reads were collapsed and filtered. Productive Simpson clonality was computed per sample as the square root of Simpson's diversity index over productive rearrangements. TCRdb mirrors the immuneACCESS table, restricted to in-frame sequences. Some clones are absent from its copies; in checked studies, under half trace to an unresolved V gene, and the reason for the others is unknown. V, J and clone size derive from that table, while D and trimming were established from the DNA sequence. This sample gives roughly 210,000 clones in total; about 87% of them show up just once. Around 1.6% of the sample rests with the top ten.

The paper's findings and limits, for the study overall: How much clinical and demographic metadata was included differed by source and by participant, and the metadata was provided uncurated.

CDR1 and CDR2, per the germline V gene (reference sequence), are MNHNY and SVGAGI. Relative to germline, V is 2 bases shorter and J is 0 bases shorter, with 11 bases between their ends. From its cysteine to its phenylalanine, the CDR3 spans 15 amino acids. The sequence is cut down to CDR3 DNA, 45 bases in frame from base 1. This sequence uses TRBV6-6 and TRBJ2-7; TRBD2 is a weak D gene call, 5 bases matching. The source of this sequence is a man in his 70s with acute or convalescent COVID-19. Material: peripheral blood. The DNA reads TGTGCCAGCAGTTACCTAGCCGGTTACTCCTACGAGCAGTACTTC. It specifies CASSYLAGYSYEQYF.